This T cell receptor beta chain is from a study of CD8+ T cells in alopecia areata. As to this clone: Its specificity is unknown.

The treatment denotes: oral pan-JAK inhibitor, 5-10 mg twice daily. PBMCs were stained for CD3, CD4 and CD8, and CD4+ and CD8+ T cells were sorted. Reverse transcribed after extraction, RNA yielded cDNA as the sequencing template. Sequencing used immunoSEQ multiplex PCR; TCRdb keeps in-frame clones, though not all of them. The profile shows approximately 160,000 clones, roughly 60% of them singletons. Study-level results: In scalp, tofacitinib significantly decreased clonality and expanded CD8+ clones among the top 100.

The CDR3 length is 14 residues. Germline V gene lookup returns CDR1 MNHEY and CDR2 SMNVEV (reference sequence). Deletions cut 3 bases from V and 3 bases from J, with 12 bases between. Sequencing was performed on CD4+ T cells sorted from blood, taken at week 24, from a patient treated with tofacitinib. This TCR was recovered from a human donor with alopecia areata. The J gene is TRBJ2-7, the V gene TRBV27, with D possibly TRBD1 on 6 matching bases. CDR3 residues: CASSLRQTGYEQYF. CDR3 nucleotide sequence: TGTGCCAGCAGTTTGAGGCAGACAGGCTACGAGCAGTACTTC.